The clone carrying this TCR beta chain occurred many times. Germline V lookup: CDR1 SGHTA, CDR2 FQGNSA. CDR3 length: 14 residues. Trimming removed 5 bases at V and 8 bases at J, with 18 bases between. The data are from a study of T cell repertoires in cytomegalovirus infection. TCRdb fed the reads into MiXCR, producing one record per CDR3 protein. The profile shows around 230,000 distinct CDR3 sequences, 5% to 8.5% of them singletons. Sequencing was performed on PBMCs. The source is a human donor in good health (CMV status not recorded). Some clones in this sample may be carry-over from other donors' samples. The chain is built from TRBV7-2 and TRBJ1-2; tentative D call: TRBD1 (5 bases). This CDR3 reads CASSNGGGQSGYTF. The CDR3 DNA reads as TGTGCCAGCAGCAACGGGGGAGGGCAGAGCGGCTACACCTTC.